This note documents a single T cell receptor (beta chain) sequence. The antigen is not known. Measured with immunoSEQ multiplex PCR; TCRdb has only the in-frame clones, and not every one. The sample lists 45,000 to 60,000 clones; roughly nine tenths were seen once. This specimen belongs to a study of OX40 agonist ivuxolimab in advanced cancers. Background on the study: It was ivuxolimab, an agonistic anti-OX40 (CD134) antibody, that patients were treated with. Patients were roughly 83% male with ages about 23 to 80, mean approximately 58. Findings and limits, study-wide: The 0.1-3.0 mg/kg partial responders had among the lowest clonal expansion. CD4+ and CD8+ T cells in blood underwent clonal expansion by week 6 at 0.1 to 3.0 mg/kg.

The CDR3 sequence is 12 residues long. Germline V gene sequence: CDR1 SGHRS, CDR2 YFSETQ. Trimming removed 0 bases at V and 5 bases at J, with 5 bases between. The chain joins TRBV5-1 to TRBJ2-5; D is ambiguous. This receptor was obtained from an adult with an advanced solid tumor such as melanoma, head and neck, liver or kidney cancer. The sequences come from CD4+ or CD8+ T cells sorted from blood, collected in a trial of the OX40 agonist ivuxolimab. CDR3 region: CASSLVQETQYF. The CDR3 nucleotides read TGCGCCAGCAGCTTGGTGCAGGAGACCCAGTACTTC.